Included here is one T cell receptor beta chain sequence, with context. These data come from a study of blood T cell repertoires in COVID-19. Study details: The United States, Italy and Spain were the sources of the acute and convalescent COVID-19 samples. T cells, B-cell-depleted T cells, or PBMCs provided the cDNA or gDNA that served as material.

This study enrolled people aged 18 to 89 from about 26 US geographic areas. Researchers sorted participants into cohorts using their self-reported clinical history. Data came from immunoSEQ multiplex PCR; TCRdb stores just in-frame clones and leaves some out. In the table there are roughly 220,000 clones, almost 85% of which are singletons. This CDR3 region has 12 residues. Trimming took off 2 bases at V and 6 bases at J, with 7 bases between the two ends. Germline V gene data show CDR1 as SGHNT and CDR2 as YYREEE (reference sequence). The rearrangement joins TRBV5-4 to TRBJ2-3; D remains unclear. This receptor was obtained from a man aged 35-49 years who had recovered from COVID-19. The specimen sequenced was PBMCs or T cells enriched from blood (not recorded which). As DNA, the CDR3 is TGTGCCAGCAGCTTTAGAATGGATACGCAGTATTTT. It specifies CASSFRMDTQYF.